This section outlines one TCR beta chain sequence together with its context. Its specificity is not known. The CDR3 spans 16 residues. Between the trimmed V and J ends, which lost 0 bases and 1 base, there was a span of 10 bases. CDR1 and CDR2 (germline): SGHRS, YFSETQ. TCRdb's copy holds only in-frame clones and misses some; the assay was immunoSEQ multiplex PCR. This repertoire shows 23,000 or so clones, roughly 83% found once; its top ten account for more than 0.4%. This sample is part of a study of STAT5B mutations in CD4+ large granular lymphocyte leukemia. Study findings and constraints: Without putative leukemic clones, patient CD4-sorted repertoires remained more clonal than healthy CD4+ repertoires. Around 25% of private leukemic clonotypes occurred rarely in other patients' non-leukemic repertoires.

The V and J genes are TRBV5-1 and TRBJ2-2, with D tentatively TRBD2 (6 bases). Input material: CD4+ T cells from blood buffy coats. The receptor was derived from a human donor in good health. This chain's CDR3 is CASSLGWGENTGELFF. In DNA form, the CDR3 reads TGCGCCAGCAGCTTGGGATGGGGGGAGAACACCGGGGAGCTGTTTTTT.